This T cell receptor (beta chain) emerged from a study of shared clonotypes between healthy human individuals. V lost 3 bases to trimming and J lost 1 base, with 13 bases between them. The length of the CDR3 is 15 residues. Germline V gene data show CDR1 as MNHEY and CDR2 as SVGAGI. This clone was picked up one time. The identical CDR3 is also encoded by other nucleotide sequences in the sample. The repertoire was sequenced with immunoSEQ multiplex PCR; TCRdb's copy has only in-frame clones and lacks some. The sample records roughly 2 million clones, around 95% being singletons. The sequence derives from a man aged 18 to 30 in good health. The rearrangement links TRBV6-5 to TRBJ2-7; TRBD1 is a possible D gene (6 bases). Material: naive CD4+ T cells sorted from blood. Stated subset: CD45RA+ positively selected. CDR3 nucleotide sequence: TGTGCCAGCAGTTATCGGCAGGGGCCATCCTACGAGCAGTACTTC. This gives the protein CASSYRQGPSYEQYF.